The rows below give T cell receptor beta chains drawn from one sample of a study of blood T cell repertoires in COVID-19. Repertoires were generated with immunoSEQ multiplex PCR, while TCRdb's copy carries only in-frame clones and drops some. The table shows around 190,000 clones, with about 85% occurring only once. Sequenced sample: PBMCs or T cells enriched from blood (not recorded which). Receptor source: a woman between 35 and 50 years old in a cohort exposed to, infected with or recovered from COVID-19 (not recorded which). Both conserved end residues are part of each CDR3. The D gene is left open where the match is weak. Clone size, where shown, is once, few, many, or a class for clones that have expanded.

V	size	D	length	J	CDR3	DNA
TRBV25-1	.	TRBD1	16	TRBJ1-2	CASSEYILGGGYGYTF	TGTGCCAGCAGTGAATATATATTAGGGGGCGGCTATGGCTACACCTTC
TRBV9	.	TRBD2	15	TRBJ2-3	CASSVASGSTDTQYF	TGTGCCAGCAGCGTAGCTAGCGGGAGCACAGATACGCAGTATTTT
TRBV5-1	.	TRBD2	16	TRBJ2-3	CASRGETSGSSDTQYF	TGCGCCAGCAGGGGCGAGACTAGCGGGAGTTCAGATACGCAGTATTTT
TRBV6-2/TRBV6-3	.	.	16	TRBJ2-1	CASSYSSLEGQYEQFF	TGTGCCAGCAGTTACTCGAGTCTTGAGGGCCAATATGAGCAGTTCTTC
TRBV4-2	.	.	14	TRBJ2-7	CASSQGHSTYEQYF	TGTGCCAGCAGCCAAGGCCACAGCACCTACGAGCAGTACTTC
TRBV12-5	.	TRBD2	16	TRBJ2-3	CASGLGRLAVTDTQYF	TGTGCTAGTGGTTTGGGACGACTAGCGGTCACAGATACGCAGTATTTT
TRBV9	.	.	17	TRBJ2-7	CASSVGVMTGGYYEQYF	TGTGCCAGCAGCGTAGGAGTCATGACCGGGGGTTACTACGAGCAGTACTTC
TRBV5-6	.	TRBD1	16	TRBJ1-6	CASSLTGQTHNSPLHF	TGTGCCAGCAGCCTGACAGGGCAAACACATAATTCACCCCTCCACTTT
TRBV4-1	.	.	15	TRBJ1-2	CASSQVRTANYGYTF	TGCGCCAGCAGCCAAGTACGAACGGCTAACTATGGCTACACCTTC
TRBV19	once	TRBD1	14	TRBJ2-7	CASSPGQGTYEQYF	TGTGCCAGCTCGCCGGGACAGGGGACATACGAGCAGTACTTC
TRBV18	.	.	13	TRBJ2-7	CASSPPSSYEQYF	TGTGCCAGCTCACCACCCTCCTCCTACGAGCAGTACTTC
TRBV4-1	.	TRBD1	15	TRBJ2-1	CASSQSRDSANEQFF	TGCGCCAGCAGCCAAAGCCGGGACAGCGCCAATGAGCAGTTCTTC
TRBV9	.	TRBD2	15	TRBJ2-1	CASSVTSGRANEQFF	TGTGCCAGCAGCGTCACTAGCGGGAGGGCCAATGAGCAGTTCTTC
TRBV7-8	.	TRBD2	15	TRBJ2-7	CASSQESGRASEQYF	TGTGCCAGCAGCCAGGAGAGCGGGAGAGCATCCGAGCAGTACTTC
TRBV28	few	.	13	TRBJ1-1	CASSLGQTMKAFF	TGTGCCAGCAGTCTCGGACAGACGATGAAAGCTTTCTTT
TRBV6-5	.	TRBD2	15	TRBJ2-1	CASTRLAGGYNEQFF	TGTGCCAGCACGAGACTAGCGGGGGGCTACAATGAGCAGTTCTTC
TRBV21-1	.	.	11	TRBJ2-5	CASSPRETQYF	TGTGCCAGCAGCCCCCGGGAGACCCAGTACTTC
TRBV4-2	.	.	15	TRBJ1-2	CASSQETGTLYGYTF	TGTGCCAGCAGCCAAGAGACAGGCACCCTCTATGGCTACACCTTC
TRBV4-1	.	.	15	TRBJ2-1	CASSQIAESYNEQFF	TGCGCCAGCAGCCAAATAGCGGAAAGCTACAATGAGCAGTTCTTC
TRBV27	.	.	17	TRBJ1-2	CASSLGPRGARDYGYTF	TGTGCCAGCAGTTTAGGCCCCCGGGGGGCGAGAGACTATGGCTACACCTTC
TRBV5-1	.	.	15	TRBJ1-1	CASSLVPTGNTEAFF	TGCGCCAGCAGCTTGGTCCCAACAGGGAACACTGAAGCTTTCTTT
TRBV6-5	.	.	14	TRBJ2-1	CAAFRRREYNEQFF	TGTGCCGCGTTTAGGAGACGGGAGTACAATGAGCAGTTCTTC
TRBV4-1	.	.	15	TRBJ1-2	CASSQVSGGYYGYTF	TGCGCCAGCAGCCAAGTCTCGGGGGGCTACTATGGCTACACCTTC
TRBV4-2	.	TRBD2	17	TRBJ2-3	CASSQGLAGGPTDTQYF	TGTGCCAGCAGCCAAGGTCTTGCGGGGGGGCCGACAGATACGCAGTATTTT
TRBV15	.	.	12	TRBJ1-1	CAREEEGTEAFF	TGTGCCAGGGAGGAGGAGGGCACTGAAGCTTTCTTT
TRBV15	.	.	16	TRBJ1-5	CATSRELTGSNQPQHF	TGTGCCACCAGCAGAGAACTCACAGGAAGCAATCAGCCCCAGCATTTT
TRBV5-1	.	TRBD2	17	TRBJ2-1	CASSGRDKTGTSTEQFF	TGCGCCAGCAGCGGACGAGACAAGACCGGGACTAGTACTGAGCAGTTCTTC
TRBV27	.	.	14	TRBJ1-1	CASSLAGGAIEAFF	TGTGCCAGCAGTCTCGCTGGGGGGGCGATTGAAGCTTTCTTT
TRBV3-1/TRBV3-2	.	.	16	TRBJ2-7	CASSLKAGQAAYEQYF	TGTGCCAGCAGCCTAAAAGCGGGACAGGCGGCCTACGAGCAGTACTTC
TRBV2	.	TRBD2	20	TRBJ2-7	CASSDRGGQGLAGASYEQYF	TGTGCCAGCAGTGATAGAGGGGGACAAGGACTAGCGGGCGCCTCCTACGAGCAGTACTTC
TRBV4-1	.	TRBD1	17	TRBJ2-2	CASSRHFPGTGAGELFF	TGCGCCAGCAGCCGTCACTTTCCCGGGACAGGGGCCGGGGAGCTGTTTTTT
TRBV5-1	.	.	13	TRBJ2-7	CASSLELAYEQYF	TGCGCCAGCAGCTTGGAACTAGCCTACGAGCAGTACTTC
TRBV5-1	.	.	17	TRBJ1-1	CASSLGGWYVKNTEAFF	TGCGCCAGCAGCTTGGGCGGATGGTATGTCAAGAACACTGAAGCTTTCTTT